This entry lists 5 T cell receptor beta chains sequenced from one sample in a study of blood T cell repertoires in COVID-19. Libraries were prepared by immunoSEQ multiplex PCR; TCRdb keeps only in-frame clonotypes and omits some of them. The sample lists under 450,000 clones, about 91% occurring once. Sequenced sample: peripheral blood. The receptors shown here come from a woman between 50 and 59 years old with COVID-19, enrolled during active disease.

This chain links TRBV4-2 with TRBJ2-3; no firm D call. CDR1 and CDR2 (germline): LGHNA, YNFKEQ. V gave up 0 bases and J gave up 7 bases, with 5 bases separating them. This CDR3 has 12 residues. The CDR3 DNA sequence: TGTGCCAGCAGCCAAGATTCTAATACGCAGTATTTT. Protein product: CASSQDSNTQYF.

The rearrangement links TRBV3-1 (or the pseudogene TRBV3-2) to TRBJ2-1, with D perhaps TRBD1 (6 bases). The CDR3 length is 14 residues. Trimming pared 4 bases from V and 6 bases from J, leaving 13 bases between. Germline CDR1 is LGHDT and CDR2 is YNNKEL (reference sequence). CDR3 protein: CASSPSSGANEQFF. The DNA of the CDR3 is TGTGCCAGCAGCCCAAGTTCAGGGGCCAATGAGCAGTTCTTC.

The V gene is TRBV6-5, the J gene TRBJ2-2; D remains unclear. The germline V gene encodes CDR1 MNHEY and CDR2 SVGAGI. Trimming stripped 6 bases from V and 1 base from J, with 3 bases between. The CDR3 spans 12 residues. The CDR3 protein is CASSRNTGELFF. As DNA, the CDR3 is TGTGCCAGCAGCAGGAACACCGGGGAGCTGTTTTTT.

This clone was seen more than once but under ten times. V and J are TRBV5-1 and TRBJ1-1; D might be TRBD1 (6 bases). This CDR3 is built from 15 residues. From germline, CDR1 is SGHRS and CDR2 YFSETQ. Trimming took 0 bases from V and 1 from J, leaving 10 bases between them. CDR3 DNA: TGCGCCAGCAGCTTGGATGGGGGGGCGAACACTGAAGCTTTCTTT. Translating gives CASSLDGGANTEAFF. Drawing the rest from reference TRBV5-1 and TRBJ1-1, the complete variable domain is KAGVTQTPRYLIKTRGQQVTLSCSPISGHRSVSWYQQTPGQGLQFLFEYFSETQRNKGNFPGRFSGRQFSNSRSEMNVSTLELGDSALYLCASSLDGGANTEAFFGQGTRLTVV.

The chain combines TRBV9 with TRBJ1-6, with unresolved D. Germline CDR1 and CDR2: SGDLS and YYNGEE. CDR3 size: 15 residues. Trimming pared 2 bases from V and 9 bases from J, leaving 15 bases between. The CDR3 protein is CASSVDSSAFSPLHF. Here the CDR3 DNA reads TGTGCCAGCAGCGTCGACTCCTCAGCCTTTTCACCCCTCCACTTT.